The 12 T cell receptor beta chains in this list originate from one sample, sequenced in a study of long-term antiretroviral therapy in people with HIV. Samples were assayed with immunoSEQ v3.0 at survey level. The data were produced by immunoSEQ multiplex PCR, yet TCRdb's version contains in-frame clones alone and is incomplete. The top ten clones hold 6.5% to 10% of a sample with tens of thousands of clones, 90% to 95% of them seen once. The source was unsorted PBMCs, collected about 6.6 years after starting antiretroviral therapy. The origin of the receptors is a young man with HIV.

The rearrangement links TRBV19 to TRBJ2-2; D gene ambiguous. Trimming cost V 1 base and J 4 bases, with 16 bases left between them. There are 17 residues in the CDR3. Germline CDR1 is LNHDA and CDR2 is SQIVND (reference sequence). The CDR3 bases are TGTGCCAGTAGTATAGTCCCGGTTACCCCGGGCACCGGGGAGCTGTTTTTT. Residues: CASSIVPVTPGTGELFF.

The chain combines TRBV4-2 with TRBJ2-3; D is possibly TRBD2 (6 bases). Looked up from germline, CDR1 is LGHNA and CDR2 is YNFKEQ. Trimming removed 1 base at V and 1 base at J, with 9 bases between. CDR3 length: 15 amino acids. The DNA for the CDR3 is TGTGCCAGCAGCCAAGTCCAGCGGGGCACAGATACGCAGTATTTT. Translated: CASSQVQRGTDTQYF.

This chain connects TRBV4-1 to TRBJ2-1, with a tentative D call TRBD2 (7 bases). The V end was cut by 1 base, the J end by 4 bases, with 11 bases between. The CDR3 contains 15 residues. Germline CDR1 and CDR2: MGHRA and YSYEKL. The CDR3 coding sequence is TGCGCCAGCAGCCAAGGGCGGGGGCCTTACAATGAGCAGTTCTTC. It is translated as CASSQGRGPYNEQFF.

The V gene is TRBV28, the J gene TRBJ2-2; 8 positions agree with TRBD2. This CDR3 region has 15 residues. CDR1 is MDHEN, CDR2 SYDVKM, per germline. V shed 4 bases, J shed 4 bases, and the junction held 5 bases outside the gene matches. CDR3 bases: TGTGCCAGCAGTTCCCGGGCGGGAGGCACCGGGGAGCTGTTTTTT. Translated, it gives CASSSRAGGTGELFF.

CDR3 coding DNA: TGTGCCAGCAGCTTGTTAAGGGGTGAAGGCTACACCTTC. Translating gives CASSLLRGEGYTF. This sequence joins TRBV5-5 and TRBJ1-2; a weak D match, TRBD1 (5 bases). Between the trimmed V and J ends, which lost 1 base and 8 bases, there was a span of 12 bases. The germline CDR1 and CDR2 sequences are SGHKS and YYEKEE (reference sequence). This CDR3 has 13 amino acids.

V gene TRBV2 combines with J gene TRBJ2-7, with TRBD2 identical over 12 bases. J gave up 3 bases and V 6 bases, and 9 bases lay outside the gene matches. The CDR3 sequence is 16 residues long. Per germline, CDR1 SNHLY and CDR2 FYNNEI. The CDR3: CASRAQPGLAGYEQYF. Written as DNA, the CDR3 is TGTGCCAGCAGAGCCCAACCGGGACTAGCGGGCTACGAGCAGTACTTC.

In DNA form, the CDR3 reads TGTGCCTGGAGTGTATCGGGCCTCTTCTATGGCTACACCTTC. Its protein product is CAWSVSGLFYGYTF. The V and J genes are TRBV30 and TRBJ1-2; D is undetermined. Germline V gene data show CDR1 as GTSNPN and CDR2 as SVGIG (reference sequence). CDR3 length: 14 residues. Trimming pared 0 bases from V and 4 bases from J, leaving 12 bases between.

The chain is built from TRBV7-9 and TRBJ1-1; unclear D gene. The CDR3 totals 15 residues. Germline V gene sequence: CDR1 SEHNR, CDR2 FQNEAQ (reference sequence). V was cut by 5 bases and J by 2 bases, with 15 bases left in between. The CDR3, as DNA: TGTGCCAGCAGCCCACGTCGGGCTATCAACACTGAAGCTTTCTTT. Its translation is CASSPRRAINTEAFF.

The chain uses TRBV6-6 and TRBJ2-4; 9 nucleotides match TRBD2. The CDR3 has 16 residues. The germline CDR1 and CDR2 sequences are MNHNY and SVGAGI (reference sequence). V trimming: 0 bases; J trimming: 8 bases; junction bases outside the gene matches: 8. The CDR3 reads CASSYSPSGIGDIQYF. DNA of the CDR3: TGTGCCAGCAGTTACTCCCCTAGCGGGATCGGGGACATTCAGTACTTC.

The V and J genes are TRBV6-1 and TRBJ1-6; D is unresolved. CDR3 length: 14 amino acids. V was shortened by 5 bases and J by 5 bases, with 10 bases between the two germline ends. The germline CDR1 and CDR2 sequences are MNHNS and SASEGT. CDR3 amino acids: CASSSRVNNSPLHF. DNA for the CDR3: TGTGCCAGCAGTTCCCGGGTCAATAATTCACCCCTCCACTTT.

The chain has TRBV15 and TRBJ2-5; a weak D match, TRBD1 (6 bases). The CDR3 loop spans 14 amino acids. CDR1 is LNHNV and CDR2 is YYDKDF in the germline V gene (reference sequence). V dropped 5 bases and J dropped 5 bases, with 15 bases sitting between them. Written as DNA, the CDR3 is TGTGCCACCAGCCCCGGGTGGGGGCCGGAGACCCAGTACTTC. Its translation: CATSPGWGPETQYF. The full variable domain, in which reference TRBV15 and TRBJ2-5 provide the parts outside the CDR3, is DAMVIQNPRYQVTQFGKPVTLSCSQTLNHNVMYWYQQKSSQAPKLLFHYYDKDFNNEADTPDNFQSRRPNTSFCFLDIRSPGLGDTAMYLCATSPGWGPETQYFGPGTRLLVL.

The V call is TRBV5-4, the J call TRBJ2-7, with D uncertain. This CDR3 has 15 amino acids. Germline CDR1 SGHNT, CDR2 YYREEE (reference sequence). V lost 0 bases, J lost 0 bases, and 10 bases lay in between. DNA for the CDR3: TGTGCCAGCAGCTTGGCCGAACGTAGCTCCTACGAGCAGTACTTC. Protein product: CASSLAERSSYEQYF.